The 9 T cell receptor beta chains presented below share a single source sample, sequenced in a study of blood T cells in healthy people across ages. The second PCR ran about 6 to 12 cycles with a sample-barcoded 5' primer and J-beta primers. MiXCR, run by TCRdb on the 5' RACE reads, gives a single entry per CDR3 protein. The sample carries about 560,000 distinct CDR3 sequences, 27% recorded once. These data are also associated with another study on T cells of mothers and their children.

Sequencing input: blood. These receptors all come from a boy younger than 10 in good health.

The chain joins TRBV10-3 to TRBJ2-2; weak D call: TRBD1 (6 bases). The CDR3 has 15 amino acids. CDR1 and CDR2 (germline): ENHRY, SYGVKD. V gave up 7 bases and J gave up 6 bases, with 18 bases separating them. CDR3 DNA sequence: TGTGCCATCACTCCAAACAGGGAGTCGTCCGGGGAGCTGTTTTTT. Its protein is CAITPNRESSGELFF.

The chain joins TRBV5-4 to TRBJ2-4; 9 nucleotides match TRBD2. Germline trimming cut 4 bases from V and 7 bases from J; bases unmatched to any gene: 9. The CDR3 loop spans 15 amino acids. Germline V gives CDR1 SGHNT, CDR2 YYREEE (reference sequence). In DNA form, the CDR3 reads TGTGCCAGCAGCCTGCCAGGCGGGGGGGGGAACATTCAGTACTTC. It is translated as CASSLPGGGGNIQYF.

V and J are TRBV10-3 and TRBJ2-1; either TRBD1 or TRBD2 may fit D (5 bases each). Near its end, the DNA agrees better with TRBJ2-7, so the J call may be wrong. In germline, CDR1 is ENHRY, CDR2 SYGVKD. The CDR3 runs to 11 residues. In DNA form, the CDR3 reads TGTGCCATCAAGGGACCCTACGAGCAGTACTTC. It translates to CAIKGPYEQYF.

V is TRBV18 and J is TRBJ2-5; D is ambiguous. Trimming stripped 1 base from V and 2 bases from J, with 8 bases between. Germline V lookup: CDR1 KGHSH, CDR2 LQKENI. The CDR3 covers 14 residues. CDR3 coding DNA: TGTGCCAGCTCACCACGTGGAGTGCAAGAGACCCAGTACTTC. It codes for CASSPRGVQETQYF.

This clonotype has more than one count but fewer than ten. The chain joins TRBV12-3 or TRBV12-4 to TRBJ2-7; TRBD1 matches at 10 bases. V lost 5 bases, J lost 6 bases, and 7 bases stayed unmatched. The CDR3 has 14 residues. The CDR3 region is CASSLGQGEVEQYF. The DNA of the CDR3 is TGTGCCAGCAGTCTCGGACAGGGGGAGGTCGAGCAGTACTTC.

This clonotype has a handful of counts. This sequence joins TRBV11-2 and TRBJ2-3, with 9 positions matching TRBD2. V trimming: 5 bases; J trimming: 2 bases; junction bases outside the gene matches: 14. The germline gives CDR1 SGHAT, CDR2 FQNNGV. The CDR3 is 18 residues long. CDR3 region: CASSLEVAGVPFTDTQYF. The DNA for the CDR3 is TGTGCCAGCAGCCTCGAGGTAGCGGGGGTTCCCTTCACAGATACGCAGTATTTT.

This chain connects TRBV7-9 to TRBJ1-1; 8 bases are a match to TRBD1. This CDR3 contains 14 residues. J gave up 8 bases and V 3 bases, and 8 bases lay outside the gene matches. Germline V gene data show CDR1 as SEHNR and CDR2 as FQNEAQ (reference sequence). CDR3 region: CASSLSGGTREAFF. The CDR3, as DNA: TGTGCCAGCAGCTTGTCAGGGGGCACGAGAGAAGCTTTCTTT. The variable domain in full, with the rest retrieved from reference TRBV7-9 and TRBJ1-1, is DTGVSQNPRHKITKRGQNVTFRCDPISEHNRLYWYRQTLGQGPEFLTYFQNEAQLEKSRLLSDRFSAERPKGSFSTLEIQRTEQGDSAMYLCASSLSGGTREAFFGQGTRLTVV.

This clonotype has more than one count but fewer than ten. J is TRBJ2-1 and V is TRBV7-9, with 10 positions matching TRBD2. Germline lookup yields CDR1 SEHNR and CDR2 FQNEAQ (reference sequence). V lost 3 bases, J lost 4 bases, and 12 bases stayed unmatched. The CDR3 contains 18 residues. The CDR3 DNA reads TGTGCCAGCAGCTTGAAGGCTTCTAGCGGGGGATCATACAATGAGCAGTTCTTC. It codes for CASSLKASSGGSYNEQFF.

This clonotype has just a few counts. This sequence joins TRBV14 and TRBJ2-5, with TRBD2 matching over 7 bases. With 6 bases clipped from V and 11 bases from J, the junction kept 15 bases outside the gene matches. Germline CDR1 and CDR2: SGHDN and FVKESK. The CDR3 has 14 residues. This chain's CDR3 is CASRESGNSGEQYF. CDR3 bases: TGTGCCAGCAGGGAAAGCGGGAACTCTGGGGAGCAGTACTTC. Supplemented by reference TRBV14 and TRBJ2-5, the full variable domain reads EAGVTQFPSHSVIEKGQTVTLRCDPISGHDNLYWYRRVMGKEIKFLLHFVKESKQDESGMPNNRFLAERTGGTYSTLKVQPAELEDSGVYFCASRESGNSGEQYFGPGTRLLVL.